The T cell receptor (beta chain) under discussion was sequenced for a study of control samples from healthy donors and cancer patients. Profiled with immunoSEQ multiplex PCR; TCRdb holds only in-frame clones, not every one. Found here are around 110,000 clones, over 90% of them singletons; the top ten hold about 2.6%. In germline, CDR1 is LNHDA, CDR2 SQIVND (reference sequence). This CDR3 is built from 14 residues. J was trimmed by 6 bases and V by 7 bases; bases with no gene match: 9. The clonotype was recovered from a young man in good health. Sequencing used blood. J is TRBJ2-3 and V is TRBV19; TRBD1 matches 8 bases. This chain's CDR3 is CASTGLRTGDTQYF. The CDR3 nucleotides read TGTGCCAGTACCGGATTAAGGACAGGGGATACGCAGTATTTT.